Detailed here is one TCR beta chain. Its specific antigen is unknown. The record has no base qualities; no much larger clone is one base away. According to the germline V gene (reference sequence), CDR1 reads MNHEY and CDR2 reads SMNVEV. V was cut back by 8 bases and J by 1 base, leaving a gap of 24 bases between them. Including the terminal cysteine and phenylalanine, the CDR3 comprises 19 residues. Left in the record is the CDR3 DNA by itself, 57 bases read in frame from the first base. The immunoSEQ Assay, a bias-controlled multiplex PCR, was used to amplify TCRbeta CDR3 regions from genomic DNA. Per the source publication's procedure: Nucleated cell counts per sample were estimated from amplification of reference gene primers within the assay. To quantify the absolute abundance of each unique TCRbeta CDR3 rearrangement, sequence reads were collapsed and filtered. Productive Simpson clonality was computed per sample as the square root of Simpson's diversity index over productive rearrangements. Imported from immuneACCESS, the table was reduced by TCRdb to in-frame sequences with V and J called. These copies leave out some clones; in studies compared against another copy, an unresolved V gene accounts for under half, and the cause of the remainder is not known. V, J and clone size are those of that table, while D and trimming were read from the DNA. The sample table lists roughly 190,000 clones, approximately 81% of them with a count of one. The ten largest clones capture roughly a fifth of the sample.

This sample stems from a study of blood T cell repertoires in COVID-19 (dated by TCRdb to about 2020). Background for the entire study: Samples covering the acute and convalescent phases of COVID-19 were provided by collaborators in the United States, Italy and Spain. The material from the prospective study consisted of cDNA or gDNA derived from T cells, B-cell-depleted T cells, or PBMCs. Subjects who had been exposed to COVID-19, were actively infected with it, or had recovered from it provided the deeply sampled blood TCRbeta repertoires that made up the dataset. The repertoires were released in a freely available public database meant as a resource for research on the immune response to SARS-CoV-2. The samples were drawn from two sources: the first 160 participants of the ongoing ImmuneRACE study, and 1,254 subjects contributed by 6 global collaborators. A de-identified subject ID, COVID-19 status, age in years and sex were almost always included in the sample metadata. Where available, HLA class I and class II types were obtained from metadata supplied by the sample provider rather than from assay-based typing. The full study reports these points: How much clinical and demographic metadata was included differed by source and by participant, and the metadata was provided uncurated.

The collaborating institutions used their own protocols to collect whole blood in K2EDTA tubes. Collaborator samples were shipped for TCRbeta analysis as frozen whole blood, isolated PBMCs, or DNA extracted from either sample type. Sequenced sample: peripheral blood. The sequence was collected from a human donor in a cohort sampled during active COVID-19. The chain is made from TRBV27 and TRBJ2-6; TRBD1 might be the D gene, on 8 matching bases. The DNA sequence is given as TGTGCCAGCGGCCAACAGGGGGGGCTCTCTCTTTCTGGGGCCAACGTCCTGACTTTC. Protein translation: CASGQQGGLSLSGANVLTF.